One and the same sample provided the 25 T cell receptor beta chains below, sequenced in a study of beta chain features in type 1 diabetes. Expressed TCRB transcripts got sequenced, as all isolated RNA was reverse transcribed. The data were produced by immunoSEQ multiplex PCR, yet TCRdb's version contains in-frame clones alone and is incomplete. The sample yields a few hundred thousand clones, about 19% seen once. The sequenced material came from naive CD4+ T cells from blood. All receptors come from a young woman in good health.

The CDR3 nucleotides are TGCAGCGCTAAGGGGGGGACAGGGGACGAGCAGTACTTC. Amino acid sequence: CSAKGGTGDEQYF. The rearrangement joins TRBV29-1 to TRBJ2-7, with 10 positions matching TRBD1. V dropped 7 bases and J dropped 5; count of bases not matched to a gene: 8. The CDR3 contains 13 residues. The germline CDR1 and CDR2 sequences are SQVTM and ANQGSEA.

The CDR3 spells CASSYTGSMNTEAFF. In DNA form, the CDR3 reads TGTGCCAGCAGCTACACAGGGAGCATGAACACTGAAGCTTTCTTT. V usage is TRBV7-2 and J usage is TRBJ1-1; TRBD1 might be the D (6 bases). The CDR3 spans 15 residues. CDR1 and CDR2 from the germline V gene are SGHTA and FQGNSA. V lost 4 bases to trimming and J lost 0 bases, with 12 bases between them.

This chain joins TRBV7-9 and TRBJ2-1; D ambiguous. Trimming left V 8 bases short and J 8 bases short, with 19 bases between. This CDR3 region has 14 residues. Germline CDR1 reads SEHNR; CDR2 reads FQNEAQ (reference sequence). CDR3 amino acids: CASVPDPGSDEQFF. The CDR3 nucleotides are TGTGCCAGCGTCCCCGACCCAGGATCGGATGAGCAGTTCTTC.

J is TRBJ2-5 and V is TRBV29-1; 11 positions match TRBD2. This CDR3 contains 13 residues. The J segment lost 4 bases and the V segment lost 7 bases, leaving 5 bases of the junction unmatched. In germline, CDR1 is SQVTM, CDR2 ANQGSEA. CDR3 loop: CSASLAGGETQYF. As DNA, the CDR3 is TGCAGCGCCTCCCTAGCGGGAGGAGAGACCCAGTACTTC. The entire variable domain, with the rest obtained from reference TRBV29-1 and TRBJ2-5, is as follows: SAVISQKPSRDICQRGTSLTIQCQVDSQVTMMFWYRQQPGQSLTLIATANQGSEATYESGFVIDKFPISRPNLTFSTLTVSNMSPEDSSIYLCSASLAGGETQYFGPGTRLLVL.

This clone was detected only a few times. The rearrangement joins TRBV10-3 to TRBJ2-5; 9 nucleotides line up with TRBD1. The CDR3 has 12 amino acids. The ends lost 10 bases at V and 7 bases at J; junction bases unmatched: 7. Germline values: CDR1 ENHRY, CDR2 SYGVKD. CDR3 coding DNA: TGTGCCACTGGGGACAGGGAGGGGACCCAGTACTTC. It encodes CATGDREGTQYF.

The sample holds a few counts of this clone. J is TRBJ2-3 and V is TRBV19, with TRBD1 matching 9 bases. The V segment lost 8 bases and the J segment 5 bases; nucleotides outside the gene matches: 5. This CDR3 comprises 13 residues. From germline, CDR1 is LNHDA and CDR2 SQIVND (reference sequence). The CDR3 coding sequence is TGTGCCAGTTCAACAGGGGGCTTAGATACGCAGTATTTT. Translation: CASSTGGLDTQYF.

The V and J genes are TRBV7-2 and TRBJ2-7; TRBD2 agrees at 7 bases. Germline CDR1 SGHTA, CDR2 FQGNSA. The CDR3 length is 15 residues. The J segment lost 7 bases and the V segment lost 5 bases, leaving 14 bases of the junction unmatched. The CDR3 DNA reads TGTGCCAGCAGCCCTCCCCTGACGGGGGGAGGGGAGCAGTACTTC. It specifies CASSPPLTGGGEQYF. The whole variable domain, filled in from reference TRBV7-2 and TRBJ2-7, reads GAGVSQSPSNKVTEKGKDVELRCDPISGHTALYWYRQSLGQGLEFLIYFQGNSAPDKSGLPSDRFSAERTGGSVSTLTIQRTQQEDSAVYLCASSPPLTGGGEQYFGPGTRLTVT.

This clone has more than one count but fewer than ten. CDR3 in DNA: TGTGCCAGCAGCGTAGGAGGGACAGTCGCCTACGAGCAGTACTTC. It is translated as CASSVGGTVAYEQYF. The V call is TRBV9, the J call TRBJ2-7, with TRBD1 matching over 7 bases. V dropped 0 bases and J dropped 2; count of bases not matched to a gene: 5. The CDR3 consists of 15 residues. Germline CDR1 reads SGDLS; CDR2 reads YYNGEE.

The V gene is TRBV29-1, the J gene TRBJ1-5; D not resolved. CDR3 length: 15 amino acids. CDR1 is SQVTM and CDR2 is ANQGSEA in the germline V gene. V was cut by 6 bases and J by 4 bases, with 19 bases left in between. Here the CDR3 DNA reads TGCAGCGTCACCCTTTCGGGTGCGAAGAATCAGCCCCAGCATTTT. Its protein is CSVTLSGAKNQPQHF.

In its sample, this clone was seen a few times. J is TRBJ1-2 and V is TRBV19; 10 bases match TRBD1. The CDR3 is 15 amino acids. CDR1 LNHDA and CDR2 SQIVND come from the germline V gene (reference sequence). The V and J ends lost 3 bases and 2 bases, in that order; junction bases with no gene match: 3. The CDR3 is CASSIGTGENYGYTF. The CDR3 bases are TGTGCCAGTAGTATCGGGACAGGGGAAAACTATGGCTACACCTTC.

The sample holds one count of this clone. The chain links TRBV6-5 to TRBJ2-1; TRBD1 agrees at 8 bases. V lost 0 bases and J lost 4; bases outside the gene matches: 5. Germline V gene sequence: CDR1 MNHEY, CDR2 SVGAGI. This CDR3 has 16 amino acids. This chain's CDR3 is CASSYSGTGSYNEQFF. Written as DNA, the CDR3 is TGTGCCAGCAGTTACTCCGGGACAGGCTCGTACAATGAGCAGTTCTTC.

The chain recombines TRBV2 with TRBJ1-5; 7 nucleotides align to TRBD1. Unmatched junction bases numbered 4, after V lost 4 bases and J lost 4 bases. This CDR3 is built from 14 residues. Looked up from germline, CDR1 is SNHLY and CDR2 is FYNNEI. CDR3 bases: TGTGCCAGCAGTGGGCAGGGGGTGAATCAGCCCCAGCATTTT. Its protein product is CASSGQGVNQPQHF.

The CDR3 is CASSMRAGASYNEQFF. The DNA of the CDR3 is TGTGCCAGTAGTATGAGAGCGGGGGCTTCCTACAATGAGCAGTTCTTC. The chain joins TRBV19 to TRBJ2-1; 8 bases are a match to TRBD2. Germline lookup yields CDR1 LNHDA and CDR2 SQIVND (reference sequence). Germline trimming cut 3 bases from V and 1 base from J; bases unmatched to any gene: 5. CDR3 length equals 16 residues.

This clone was seen a handful of times. The chain is built from TRBV29-1 and TRBJ2-7; TRBD1 matches at 7 bases. V shed 4 bases, J shed 7 bases, and the junction held 7 bases outside the gene matches. The CDR3 is 12 amino acids. CDR1 and CDR2 (germline): SQVTM, ANQGSEA. For the CDR3, the DNA is TGCAGCGTTGGGGGGACAGCCTGGGAGCAGTACTTC. It translates to CSVGGTAWEQYF.

The chain couples TRBV4-2 to TRBJ2-1; possibly TRBD2 for D (5 bases). V lost 1 base and J 4 bases, leaving 8 bases between the germline ends. CDR1 is LGHNA, CDR2 YNFKEQ, per germline. The CDR3 sequence is 14 residues long. This chain's CDR3 is CASSQGSGYNEQFF. In DNA, the CDR3 is TGTGCCAGCAGCCAAGGGTCGGGGTACAATGAGCAGTTCTTC.

CDR3 amino acids: CASSQMTGALYGYTF. The CDR3 DNA sequence: TGCGCCAGCAGCCAAATGACAGGGGCCCTTTATGGCTACACCTTC. V gene TRBV4-1 combines with J gene TRBJ1-2; 8 nucleotides match TRBD1. The CDR3 loop spans 15 amino acids. J gave up 5 bases and V 2 bases, and 7 bases lay outside the gene matches. Germline CDR1 and CDR2: MGHRA and YSYEKL.

This clone was observed a few times. V usage is TRBV29-1 and J usage is TRBJ1-1; maybe TRBD1 (6 bases). V lost 4 bases and J 4 bases, leaving 13 bases between the germline ends. Germline CDR1 reads SQVTM; CDR2 reads ANQGSEA. The CDR3 has 13 amino acids. CDR3 amino acids: CSVAQGLATEAFF. The CDR3 coding sequence is TGCAGCGTTGCGCAGGGGTTGGCCACTGAAGCTTTCTTT.

This clone was observed a handful of times. V gene TRBV28 combines with J gene TRBJ2-3, with TRBD1 as a possible D gene (6 bases). V was shortened by 10 bases and J by 6 bases, with 17 bases between the two germline ends. The length of the CDR3 is 13 residues. Germline CDR1 is MDHEN and CDR2 is SYDVKM. CDR3 DNA sequence: TGTGCCATCATAGGGGGAGCCCTGGATACGCAGTATTTT. Amino acids: CAIIGGALDTQYF.

This clone has more than one count but fewer than ten. Additional DNA sequences in this sample encode the identical CDR3. This chain joins TRBV15 and TRBJ2-3; D gene unclear. Germline V gene lookup returns CDR1 LNHNV and CDR2 YYDKDF (reference sequence). Trimming left V 0 bases short and J 2 bases short, with 9 bases between. The CDR3 contains 15 residues. Here the CDR3 reads CATSRDQASTDTQYF. CDR3 nucleotides: TGTGCCACCAGCAGAGATCAGGCCTCCACAGATACGCAGTATTTT.

The chain recombines TRBV30 with TRBJ2-7; perhaps TRBD2 as D (6 bases). V was shortened by 3 bases and J by 6 bases, with 12 bases between the two germline ends. The germline gives CDR1 GTSNPN, CDR2 SVGIG (reference sequence). The CDR3 sequence is 12 residues long. The CDR3, as DNA: TGTGCCTGGAGCCGGGACTCCCGCGAGCAGTACTTC. Its translation is CAWSRDSREQYF.

The chain is built from TRBV7-3 and TRBJ1-4, with 8 nucleotides matching TRBD1. J lost 5 bases, V lost 4 bases, and 6 bases had no gene match. This CDR3 is built from 15 residues. Germline assignment: CDR1 SGHTA and CDR2 FQGTGA. The CDR3, as DNA: TGTGCCAGCAGCTCTACAGGGGGTTCCAATGAAAAACTGTTTTTT. This translates into CASSSTGGSNEKLFF.

This clone was observed a handful of times. CDR3 sequence: CASSPRLAGGPSLTDTQYF. In DNA form, the CDR3 reads TGTGCCAGCAGCCCAAGGCTAGCGGGAGGGCCCTCGCTAACAGATACGCAGTATTTT. This chain joins TRBV7-9 and TRBJ2-3; TRBD2 matches 12 bases. Germline trimming cut 5 bases from V and 3 bases from J; bases unmatched to any gene: 15. Looked up from germline, CDR1 is SEHNR and CDR2 is FQNEAQ (reference sequence). The CDR3 runs 19 residues. The entire variable domain, with the rest obtained from reference TRBV7-9 and TRBJ2-3, is as follows: DTGVSQNPRHKITKRGQNVTFRCDPISEHNRLYWYRQTLGQGPEFLTYFQNEAQLEKSRLLSDRFSAERPKGSFSTLEIQRTEQGDSAMYLCASSPRLAGGPSLTDTQYFGPGTRLTVL.

This sequence joins TRBV4-1 and TRBJ2-1, with D tentatively TRBD2 (5 bases). V shed 0 bases and J shed 4 bases, with 16 bases lying between them. This CDR3 comprises 17 residues. The germline V gene has CDR1 MGHRA and CDR2 YSYEKL. CDR3 in DNA: TGCGCCAGCAGCCAAGATCAGTCGAGCGGACTTTACAATGAGCAGTTCTTC. Translation: CASSQDQSSGLYNEQFF.

This chain connects TRBV4-3 to TRBJ2-1; 7 bases map to TRBD2. Looked up from germline, CDR1 is LGHNA and CDR2 is YSLEER. J lost 9 bases, V lost 4 bases, and 15 bases had no gene match. The CDR3 consists of 16 residues. The CDR3 spells CASSLQGSGPAAEQFF. DNA of the CDR3: TGCGCCAGCAGCCTCCAAGGTAGCGGGCCGGCGGCTGAGCAGTTCTTC.

The CDR3 is CASSLEVQGEAFF. DNA of the CDR3: TGCGCCAGCAGCTTGGAGGTACAGGGCGAGGCTTTCTTT. The rearrangement joins TRBV5-1 to TRBJ1-1; D perhaps matches TRBD1 (6 bases). Per germline, CDR1 SGHRS and CDR2 YFSETQ. This CDR3 is built from 13 residues. V shed 0 bases and J shed 11 bases, with 14 bases lying between them.